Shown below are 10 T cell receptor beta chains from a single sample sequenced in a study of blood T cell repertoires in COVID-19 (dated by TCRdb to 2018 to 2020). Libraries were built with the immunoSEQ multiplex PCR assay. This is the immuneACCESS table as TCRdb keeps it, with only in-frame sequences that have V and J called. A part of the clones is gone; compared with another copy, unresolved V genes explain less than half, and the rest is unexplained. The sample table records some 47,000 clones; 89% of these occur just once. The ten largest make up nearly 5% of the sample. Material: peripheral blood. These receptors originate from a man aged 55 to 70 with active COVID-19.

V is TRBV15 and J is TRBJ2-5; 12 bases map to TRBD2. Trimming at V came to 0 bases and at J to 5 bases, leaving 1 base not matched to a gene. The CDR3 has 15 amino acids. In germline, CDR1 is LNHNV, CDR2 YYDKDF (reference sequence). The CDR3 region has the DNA TGTGCCACCAGCAGAGAACTAGCGGGAGGCGAGACCCAGTACTTC. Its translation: CATSRELAGGETQYF.

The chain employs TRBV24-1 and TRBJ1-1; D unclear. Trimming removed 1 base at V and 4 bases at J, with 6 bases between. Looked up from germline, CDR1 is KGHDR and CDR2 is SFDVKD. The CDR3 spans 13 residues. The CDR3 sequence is CATSDFSSTEAFF. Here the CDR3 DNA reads TGTGCCACCAGTGATTTTTCTTCCACTGAAGCTTTCTTT.

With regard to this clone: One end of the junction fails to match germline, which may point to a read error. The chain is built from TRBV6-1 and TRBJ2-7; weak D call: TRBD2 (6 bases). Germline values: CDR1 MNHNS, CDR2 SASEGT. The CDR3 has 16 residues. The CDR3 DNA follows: TGTGCCAGCAGAGAAGGGGCGGCGGGGTGGTCCTACGAGCAGTACTTC. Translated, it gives CASREGAAGWSYEQYF.

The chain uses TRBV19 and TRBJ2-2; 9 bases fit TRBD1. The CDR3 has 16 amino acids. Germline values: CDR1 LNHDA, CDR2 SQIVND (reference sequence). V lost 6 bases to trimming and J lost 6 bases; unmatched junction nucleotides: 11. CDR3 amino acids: CASRVSHRGLAGELFF. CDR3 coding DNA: TGTGCCAGTAGAGTGAGTCACAGGGGGCTAGCCGGGGAGCTGTTTTTT.

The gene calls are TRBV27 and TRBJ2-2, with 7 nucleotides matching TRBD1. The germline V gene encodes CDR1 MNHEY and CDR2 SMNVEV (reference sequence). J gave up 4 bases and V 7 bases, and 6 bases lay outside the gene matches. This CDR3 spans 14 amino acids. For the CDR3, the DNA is TGTGCCAGCACCAAGACAGGGACCACCGGGGAGCTGTTTTTT. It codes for CASTKTGTTGELFF.

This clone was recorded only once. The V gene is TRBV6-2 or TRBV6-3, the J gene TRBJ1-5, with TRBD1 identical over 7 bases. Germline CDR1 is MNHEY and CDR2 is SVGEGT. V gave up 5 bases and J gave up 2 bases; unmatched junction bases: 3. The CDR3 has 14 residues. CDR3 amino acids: CASSPGTGNQPQHF. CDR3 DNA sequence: TGTGCCAGCAGTCCCGGGACAGGCAATCAGCCCCAGCATTTT.

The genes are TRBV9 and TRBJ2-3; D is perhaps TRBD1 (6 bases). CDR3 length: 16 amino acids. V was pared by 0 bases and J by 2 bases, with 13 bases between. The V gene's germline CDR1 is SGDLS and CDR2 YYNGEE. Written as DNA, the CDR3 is TGTGCCAGCAGCGTAGGAGGGACAAGGTCCACAGATACGCAGTATTTT. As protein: CASSVGGTRSTDTQYF.

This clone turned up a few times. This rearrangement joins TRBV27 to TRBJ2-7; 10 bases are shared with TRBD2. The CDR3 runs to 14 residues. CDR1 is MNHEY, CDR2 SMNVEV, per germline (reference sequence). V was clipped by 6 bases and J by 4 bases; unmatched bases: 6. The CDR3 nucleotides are TGTGCCAGCAGCCCGGGACTAGCGCGGTACGAGCAGTACTTC. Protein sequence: CASSPGLARYEQYF.

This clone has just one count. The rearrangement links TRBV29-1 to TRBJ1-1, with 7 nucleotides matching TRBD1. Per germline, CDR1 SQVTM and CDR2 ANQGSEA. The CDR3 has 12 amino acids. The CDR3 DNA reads TGCAGTGCCCAACGACAGGGCGCTGAAGCTTTCTTT. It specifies CSAQRQGAEAFF.

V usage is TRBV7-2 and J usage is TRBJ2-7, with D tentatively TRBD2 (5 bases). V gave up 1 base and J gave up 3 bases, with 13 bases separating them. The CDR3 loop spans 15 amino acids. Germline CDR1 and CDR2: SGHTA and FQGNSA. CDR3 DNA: TGTGCCAGCAGCTTAGGGCCCGGGGAATTCTACGAGCAGTACTTC. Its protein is CASSLGPGEFYEQYF.